The clone carrying this T cell receptor (beta chain) has a single count. As yet, its antigen is unknown. Healthy bone marrow donors formed the donor group. This record comes from a study of cytomegalovirus exposure and HLA in healthy donors. General observations from the study: Earlier results showed most TCR beta V segments being productive about 87% or about 30% of the time. A later analysis linked a missense DCLRE1C variant to TCR beta V- and J-gene trimming. Associated with HLA alleles at 0.05 false discovery rate in a later analysis were fewer than 20,000 TCR beta sequences.

The PCR was carried out with 60 Vbeta primers and 13 Jbeta primers. The data were produced by immunoSEQ multiplex PCR, yet TCRdb's version contains in-frame clones alone and is incomplete. The sample has 150,000 to 200,000 clones, about four fifths seen once. CDR1 and CDR2 (germline): SGHTA, FQGNSA. The CDR3 contains 15 residues. The trim removed 0 bases at V and 5 bases at J, leaving 5 bases unmatched. What was sequenced was PBMCs. V usage is TRBV7-2 and J usage is TRBJ2-5, with 8 bases aligning to TRBD2. The TCR originated in a woman aged 50 to 60 in good health and CMV-seronegative. As DNA, the CDR3 is TGTGCCAGCAGCTTAGCGGGGACTAGTGCTGAGACCCAGTACTTC. Protein: CASSLAGTSAETQYF.